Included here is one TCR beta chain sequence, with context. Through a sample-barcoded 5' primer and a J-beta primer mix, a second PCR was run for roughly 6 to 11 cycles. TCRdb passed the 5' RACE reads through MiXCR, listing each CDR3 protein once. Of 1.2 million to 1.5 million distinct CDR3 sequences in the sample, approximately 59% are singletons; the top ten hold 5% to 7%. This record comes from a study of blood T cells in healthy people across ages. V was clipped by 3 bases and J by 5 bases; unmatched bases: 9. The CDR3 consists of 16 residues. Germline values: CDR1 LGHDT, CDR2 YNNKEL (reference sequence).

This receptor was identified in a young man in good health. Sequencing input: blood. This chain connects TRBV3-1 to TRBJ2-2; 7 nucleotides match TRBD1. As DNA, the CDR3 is TGTGCCAGCAGCCAGAACAGACAGGGAAGTACCGGGGAGCTGTTTTTT. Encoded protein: CASSQNRQGSTGELFF. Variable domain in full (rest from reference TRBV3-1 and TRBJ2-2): DTAVSQTPKYLVTQMGNDKSIKCEQNLGHDTMYWYKQDSKKFLKIMFSYNNKELIINETVPNRFSPKSPDKAHLNLHINSLELGDSAVYFCASSQNRQGSTGELFFGEGSRLTVL.